In this sample, the clone carrying this T cell receptor beta chain turned up a few times. Per sample, no less than 6 micrograms of total RNA were extracted. This entry belongs to a study of blood T cells in healthy people across ages. Using a J-beta primer mix together with a sample-barcoded 5' primer, a second PCR was run for about 6 to 12 cycles. TCRdb re-analysed the 5' RACE reads in MiXCR, keeping a single row per CDR3 protein. Of 1.8 million or so distinct CDR3 sequences in the sample, about two fifths are singletons; the top ten hold roughly 23%. The CDR3 is 15 amino acids. Trimming took off 1 base at V and 9 bases at J, with 13 bases between the two ends.

The source is a human donor in good health. Material for sequencing was blood. This sequence joins TRBV12-3 or TRBV12-4 and TRBJ1-6; the D is unclear. For the CDR3, the DNA is TGTGCCAGCAGTTTAGATAGGGTTCGCGTTTCACCCCTCCACTTT. It yields the protein CASSLDRVRVSPLHF.